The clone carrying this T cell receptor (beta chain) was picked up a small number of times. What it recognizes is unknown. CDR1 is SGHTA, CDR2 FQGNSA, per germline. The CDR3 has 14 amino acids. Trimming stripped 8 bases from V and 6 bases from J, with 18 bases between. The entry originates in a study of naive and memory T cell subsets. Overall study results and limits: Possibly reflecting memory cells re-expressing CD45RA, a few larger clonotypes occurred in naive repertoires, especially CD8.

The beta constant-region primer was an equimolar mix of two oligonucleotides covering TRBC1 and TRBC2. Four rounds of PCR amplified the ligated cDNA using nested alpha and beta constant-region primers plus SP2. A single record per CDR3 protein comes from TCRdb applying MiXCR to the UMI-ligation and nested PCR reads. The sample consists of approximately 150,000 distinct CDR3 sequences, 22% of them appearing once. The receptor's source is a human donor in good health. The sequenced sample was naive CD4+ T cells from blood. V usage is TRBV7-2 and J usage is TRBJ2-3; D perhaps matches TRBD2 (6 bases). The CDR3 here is CASSEWSLADTQYF. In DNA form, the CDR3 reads TGTGCCAGCTCAGAGTGGTCGCTAGCGGATACGCAGTATTTT.